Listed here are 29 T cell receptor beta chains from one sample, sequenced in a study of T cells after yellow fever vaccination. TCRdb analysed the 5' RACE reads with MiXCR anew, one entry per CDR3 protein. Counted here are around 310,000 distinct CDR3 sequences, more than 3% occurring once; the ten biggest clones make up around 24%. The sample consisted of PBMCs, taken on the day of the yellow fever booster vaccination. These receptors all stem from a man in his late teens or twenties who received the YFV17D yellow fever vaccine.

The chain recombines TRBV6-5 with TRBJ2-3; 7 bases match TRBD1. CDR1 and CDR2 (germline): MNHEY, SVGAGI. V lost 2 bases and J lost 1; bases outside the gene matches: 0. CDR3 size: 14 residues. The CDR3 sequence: CASSYRGRTDTQYF. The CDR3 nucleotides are TGTGCCAGCAGTTACAGGGGGCGCACAGATACGCAGTATTTT.

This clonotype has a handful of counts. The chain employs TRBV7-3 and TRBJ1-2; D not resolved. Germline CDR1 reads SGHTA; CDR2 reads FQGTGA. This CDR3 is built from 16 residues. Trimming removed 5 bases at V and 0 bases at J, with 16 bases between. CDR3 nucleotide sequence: TGTGCCAGCAGCCCCCCATGGAGAATGGCTAACTATGGCTACACCTTC. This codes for CASSPPWRMANYGYTF.

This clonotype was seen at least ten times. CDR3 amino acids: CASSPGTSFFHEQFF. The CDR3 DNA is TGTGCCAGCAGTCCCGGGACTAGCTTCTTCCATGAGCAGTTCTTC. The chain carries TRBV6-4 and TRBJ2-1; 9 nucleotides line up with TRBD2. Germline lookup yields CDR1 MRHNA and CDR2 SNTAGT. The CDR3 sequence is 15 residues long. Trimming removed 5 bases from V and 8 bases from J; junction bases left unmatched: 10.

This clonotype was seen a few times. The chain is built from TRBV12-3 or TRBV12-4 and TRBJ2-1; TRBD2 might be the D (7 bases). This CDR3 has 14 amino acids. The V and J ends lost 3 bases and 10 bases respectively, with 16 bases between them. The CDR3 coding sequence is TGTGCCAGCAGTTTGGGGGGGGGGCCCGGAGAGCAGTTCTTC. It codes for CASSLGGGPGEQFF.

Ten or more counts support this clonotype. The CDR3 coding sequence is TGCGCCAGCAGCCAAGGTGTCGGGACAGATACGCAGTATTTT. This sequence encodes CASSQGVGTDTQYF. The chain carries TRBV4-3 and TRBJ2-3; D gene unclear. V lost 1 base and J 3 bases, leaving 8 bases between the germline ends. From germline, CDR1 is LGHNA and CDR2 YSLEER. The CDR3 length is 14 residues.

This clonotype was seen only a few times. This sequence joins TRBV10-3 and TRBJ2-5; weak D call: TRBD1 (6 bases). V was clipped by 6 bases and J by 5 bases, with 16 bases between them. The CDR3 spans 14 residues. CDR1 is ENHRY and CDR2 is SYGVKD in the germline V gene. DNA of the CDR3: TGTGCCATCAGCGACATATCCCAGGGGGAGACCCAGTACTTC. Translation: CAISDISQGETQYF.

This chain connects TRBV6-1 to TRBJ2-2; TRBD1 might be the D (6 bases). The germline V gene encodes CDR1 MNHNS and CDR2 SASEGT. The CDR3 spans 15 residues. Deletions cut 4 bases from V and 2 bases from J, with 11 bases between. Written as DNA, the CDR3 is TGTGCCAGCAGTGGTCGGACAGACAACACCGGGGAGCTGTTTTTT. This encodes CASSGRTDNTGELFF.

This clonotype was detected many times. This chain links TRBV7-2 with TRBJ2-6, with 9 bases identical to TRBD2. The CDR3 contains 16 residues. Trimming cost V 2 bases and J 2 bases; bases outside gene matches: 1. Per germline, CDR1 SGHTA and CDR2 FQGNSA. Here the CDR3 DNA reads TGTGCCAGCAGCTTACTAGCGGGGACTGGGGCCAACGTCCTGACTTTC. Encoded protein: CASSLLAGTGANVLTF. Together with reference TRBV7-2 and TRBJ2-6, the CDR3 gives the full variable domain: GAGVSQSPSNKVTEKGKDVELRCDPISGHTALYWYRQSLGQGLEFLIYFQGNSAPDKSGLPSDRFSAERTGGSVSTLTIQRTQQEDSAVYLCASSLLAGTGANVLTFGAGSRLTVL.

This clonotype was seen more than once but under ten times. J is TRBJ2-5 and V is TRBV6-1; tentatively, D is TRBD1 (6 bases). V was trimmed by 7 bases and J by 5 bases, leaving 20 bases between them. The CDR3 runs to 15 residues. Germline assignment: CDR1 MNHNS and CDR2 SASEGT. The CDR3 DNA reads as TGTGCCAGCAAAATAGGGCAAGGGGACATCGAGACCCAGTACTTC. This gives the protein CASKIGQGDIETQYF.

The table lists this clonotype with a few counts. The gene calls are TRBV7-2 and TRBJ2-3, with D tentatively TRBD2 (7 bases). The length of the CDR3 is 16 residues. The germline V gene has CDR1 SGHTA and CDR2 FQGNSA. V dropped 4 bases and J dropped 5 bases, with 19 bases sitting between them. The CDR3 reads CASSSFGGGGQDTQYF. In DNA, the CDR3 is TGTGCCAGCAGCTCGTTCGGAGGGGGGGGCCAAGATACGCAGTATTTT.

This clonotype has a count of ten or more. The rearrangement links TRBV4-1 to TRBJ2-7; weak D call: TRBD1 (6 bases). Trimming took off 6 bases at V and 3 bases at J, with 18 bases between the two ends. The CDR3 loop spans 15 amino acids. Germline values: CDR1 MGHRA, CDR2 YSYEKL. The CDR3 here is CASSTLPDRNYEQYF. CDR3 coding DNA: TGCGCCAGCAGTACGTTACCTGACAGGAACTACGAGCAGTACTTC.

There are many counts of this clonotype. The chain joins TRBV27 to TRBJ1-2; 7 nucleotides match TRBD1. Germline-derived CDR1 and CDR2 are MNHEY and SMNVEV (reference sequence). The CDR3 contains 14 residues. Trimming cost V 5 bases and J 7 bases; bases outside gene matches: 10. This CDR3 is CASSPLTGLRGYTF. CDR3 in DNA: TGTGCCAGCAGTCCGCTGACAGGGCTTCGTGGCTACACCTTC.

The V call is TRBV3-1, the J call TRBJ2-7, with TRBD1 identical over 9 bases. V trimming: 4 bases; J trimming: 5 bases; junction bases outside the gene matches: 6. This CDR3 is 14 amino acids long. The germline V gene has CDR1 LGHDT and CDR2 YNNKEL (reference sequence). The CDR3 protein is CASSPSGTGNEQYV. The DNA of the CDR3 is TGTGCCAGCAGCCCATCCGGGACAGGGAACGAGCAGTACGTC.

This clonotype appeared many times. In DNA form, the CDR3 reads TGTGCCACCAGTGATGGCTTGAAACGCTCCTACAATGAGCAGTTCTTC. It translates to CATSDGLKRSYNEQFF. This chain joins TRBV24-1 and TRBJ2-1; no clear D. The CDR3 consists of 16 residues. V gave up 3 bases and J gave up 0 bases, with 11 bases separating them. Germline V gene lookup returns CDR1 KGHDR and CDR2 SFDVKD.

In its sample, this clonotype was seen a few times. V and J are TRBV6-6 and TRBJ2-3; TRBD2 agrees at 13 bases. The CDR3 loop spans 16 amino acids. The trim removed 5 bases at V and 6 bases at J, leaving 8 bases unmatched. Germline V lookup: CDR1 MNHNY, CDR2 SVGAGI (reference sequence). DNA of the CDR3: TGTGCCAGCAGTGGCTCAACTAGCGGGGGGGCTGATACGCAGTATTTT. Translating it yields CASSGSTSGGADTQYF.

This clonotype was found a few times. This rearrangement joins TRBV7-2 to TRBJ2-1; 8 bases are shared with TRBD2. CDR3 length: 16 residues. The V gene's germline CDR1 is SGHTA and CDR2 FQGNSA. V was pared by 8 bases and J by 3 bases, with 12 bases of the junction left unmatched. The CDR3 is CASGNKWTSRYNEQFF. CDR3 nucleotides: TGTGCCAGCGGAAATAAGTGGACTAGCCGCTACAATGAGCAGTTCTTC.

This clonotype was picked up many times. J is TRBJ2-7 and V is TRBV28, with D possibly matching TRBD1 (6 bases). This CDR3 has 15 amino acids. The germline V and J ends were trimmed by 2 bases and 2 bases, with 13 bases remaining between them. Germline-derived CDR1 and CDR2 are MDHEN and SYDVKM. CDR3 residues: CASSLPTGSAYEQYF. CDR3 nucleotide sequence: TGTGCCAGCAGTTTACCCACAGGGAGTGCCTACGAGCAGTACTTC.

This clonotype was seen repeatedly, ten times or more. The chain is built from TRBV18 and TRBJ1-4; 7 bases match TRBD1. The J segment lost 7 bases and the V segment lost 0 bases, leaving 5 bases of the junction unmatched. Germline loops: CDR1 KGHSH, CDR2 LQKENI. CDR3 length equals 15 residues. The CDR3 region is CASSPPQGVAEKLFF. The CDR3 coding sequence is TGTGCCAGCTCACCACCTCAGGGGGTGGCTGAAAAACTGTTTTTT.

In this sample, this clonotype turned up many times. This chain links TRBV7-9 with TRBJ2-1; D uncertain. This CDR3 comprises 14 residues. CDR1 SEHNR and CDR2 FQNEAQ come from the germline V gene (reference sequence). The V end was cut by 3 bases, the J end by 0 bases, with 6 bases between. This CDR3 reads CASSFRSSYNEQFF. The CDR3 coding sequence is TGTGCCAGCAGCTTCCGAAGCTCCTACAATGAGCAGTTCTTC. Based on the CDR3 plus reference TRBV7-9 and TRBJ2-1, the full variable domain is DTGVSQNPRHKITKRGQNVTFRCDPISEHNRLYWYRQTLGQGPEFLTYFQNEAQLEKSRLLSDRFSAERPKGSFSTLEIQRTEQGDSAMYLCASSFRSSYNEQFFGPGTRLTVL.

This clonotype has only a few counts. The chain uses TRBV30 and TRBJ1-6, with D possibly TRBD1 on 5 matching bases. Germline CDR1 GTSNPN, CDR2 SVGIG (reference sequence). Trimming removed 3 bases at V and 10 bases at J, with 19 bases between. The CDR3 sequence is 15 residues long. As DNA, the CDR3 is TGTGCCTGGAGCCCTAAGGGGTGGCAGGGCTCACCCCTCCACTTT. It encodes CAWSPKGWQGSPLHF.

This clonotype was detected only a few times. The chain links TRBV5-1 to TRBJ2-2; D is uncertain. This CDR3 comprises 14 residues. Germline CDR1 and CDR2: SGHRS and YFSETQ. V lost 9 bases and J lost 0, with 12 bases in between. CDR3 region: CATRGAANTGELFF. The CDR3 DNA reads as TGCGCCACCCGAGGAGCAGCGAACACCGGGGAGCTGTTTTTT.

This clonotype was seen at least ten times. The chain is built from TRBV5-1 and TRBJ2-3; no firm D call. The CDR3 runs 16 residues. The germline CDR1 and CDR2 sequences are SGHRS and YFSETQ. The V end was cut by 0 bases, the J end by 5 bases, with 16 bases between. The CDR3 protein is CASSLAAGPPVDTQYF. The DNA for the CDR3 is TGCGCCAGCAGCTTGGCCGCAGGTCCTCCCGTAGATACGCAGTATTTT. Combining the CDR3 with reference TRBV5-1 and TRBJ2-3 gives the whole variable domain KAGVTQTPRYLIKTRGQQVTLSCSPISGHRSVSWYQQTPGQGLQFLFEYFSETQRNKGNFPGRFSGRQFSNSRSEMNVSTLELGDSALYLCASSLAAGPPVDTQYFGPGTRLTVL.

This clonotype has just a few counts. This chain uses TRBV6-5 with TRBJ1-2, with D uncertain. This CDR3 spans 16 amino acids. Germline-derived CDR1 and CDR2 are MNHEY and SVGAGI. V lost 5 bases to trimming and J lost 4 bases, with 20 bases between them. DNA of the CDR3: TGTGCCAGCAGTCCCCGCTACGGTGGGGAAACCTATGGCTACACCTTC. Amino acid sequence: CASSPRYGGETYGYTF.

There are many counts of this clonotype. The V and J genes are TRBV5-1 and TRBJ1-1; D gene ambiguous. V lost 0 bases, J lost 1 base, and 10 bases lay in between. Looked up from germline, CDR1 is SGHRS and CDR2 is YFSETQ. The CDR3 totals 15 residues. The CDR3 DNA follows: TGCGCCAGCAGCTTGGCCGTGGGGTCGAACACTGAAGCTTTCTTT. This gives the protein CASSLAVGSNTEAFF.

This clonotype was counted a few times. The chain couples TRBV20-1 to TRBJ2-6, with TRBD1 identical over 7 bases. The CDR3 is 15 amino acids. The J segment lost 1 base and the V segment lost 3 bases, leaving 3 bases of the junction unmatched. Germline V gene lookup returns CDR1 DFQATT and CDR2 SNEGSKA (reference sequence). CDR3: CSARGQSSGANVLTF. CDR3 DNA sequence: TGCAGTGCTAGGGGACAGTCGTCTGGGGCCAACGTCCTGACTTTC.

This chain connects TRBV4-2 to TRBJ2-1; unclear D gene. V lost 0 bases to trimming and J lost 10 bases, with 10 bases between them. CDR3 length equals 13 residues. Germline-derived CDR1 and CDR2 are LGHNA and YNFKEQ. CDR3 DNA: TGTGCCAGCAGCCAAGATAAGAGCCGGGAGCAGTTCTTC. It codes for CASSQDKSREQFF.

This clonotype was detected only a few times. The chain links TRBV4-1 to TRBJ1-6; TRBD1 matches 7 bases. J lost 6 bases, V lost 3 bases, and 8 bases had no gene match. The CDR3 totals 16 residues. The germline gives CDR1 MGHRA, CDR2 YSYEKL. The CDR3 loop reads CASSQPRRGRNSPLHF. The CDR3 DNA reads TGCGCCAGCAGCCAGCCGAGGAGGGGGCGTAATTCACCCCTCCACTTT.

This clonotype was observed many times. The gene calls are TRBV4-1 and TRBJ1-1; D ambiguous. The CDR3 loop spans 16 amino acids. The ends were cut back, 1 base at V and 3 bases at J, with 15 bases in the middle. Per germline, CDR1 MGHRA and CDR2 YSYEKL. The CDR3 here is CASSQVDLVTYTEAFF. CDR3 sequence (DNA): TGCGCCAGCAGCCAAGTGGATCTCGTTACCTACACTGAAGCTTTCTTT.

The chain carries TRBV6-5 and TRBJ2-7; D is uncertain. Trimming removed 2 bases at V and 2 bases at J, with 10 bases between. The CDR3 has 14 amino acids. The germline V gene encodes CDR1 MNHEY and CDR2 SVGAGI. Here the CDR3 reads CASSYPGAPYEQYF. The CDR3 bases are TGTGCCAGCAGTTACCCAGGAGCCCCCTACGAGCAGTACTTC.